Included here is one T cell receptor beta chain sequence, with context. The data belong to a study of control samples from healthy donors and cancer patients. TCRdb keeps only in-frame clones here, not all; method: immunoSEQ multiplex PCR. The sample holds some 79,000 clones, about 90% seen once. V was shortened by 4 bases and J by 6 bases, with 18 bases between the two germline ends. This CDR3 contains 15 residues. Germline CDR1 SGDLS, CDR2 YYNGEE. The sequence came from a woman between 45 and 65 years old in good health. What was sequenced was blood. This chain connects TRBV9 to TRBJ2-3; no firm D call. The CDR3 sequence: CASSHSAALSDTQYF. In DNA, the CDR3 is TGTGCCAGCAGCCACTCTGCGGCCTTATCGGATACGCAGTATTTT.